This T cell receptor (beta chain) was found in a study of blood T cell repertoires in COVID-19. CDR1 is SEHNR and CDR2 is FQNEAQ in the germline V gene (reference sequence). CDR3 length: 14 residues. Trimming took 4 bases from V and 5 from J, leaving 14 bases between them. The repertoire was sequenced with immunoSEQ multiplex PCR; TCRdb's copy has only in-frame clones and lacks some. The sample carries fewer than 200,000 clones, approximately 90% recorded once. The J gene is TRBJ1-1, the V gene TRBV7-9; tentative D call: TRBD1 (6 bases). This clonotype was obtained from a man aged 18 to 35 with COVID-19, enrolled during active disease. Sequencing was performed on peripheral blood. The CDR3 DNA follows: TGTGCCAGCAGCTCATACAGGGAGGGGACTGAAGCTTTCTTT. It is translated as CASSSYREGTEAFF.